The 18 T cell receptor beta chains below were found in one sample sequenced in a study of Graves' ophthalmopathy and Graves' hyperthyroidism. Investigators amplified TCR beta CDR3 regions from RNA transcripts. The authors performed first-round RT-PCR with HTBI primers and then a second-round multiplex PCR. Via MiXCR, TCRdb re-called the multiplex PCR reads, giving one row per CDR3 protein. The table records approximately 700,000 distinct CDR3 sequences, roughly 40% of them present only once. Sample: peripheral blood. The receptors stem from an adult man with Graves' ophthalmopathy.

About this clonotype: A read error may account for a junction end that differs from germline. The genes are TRBV7-9 and TRBJ1-4; no definite D call. Germline lookup yields CDR1 SEHNR and CDR2 FQNEAQ (reference sequence). CDR3 length: 16 amino acids. The CDR3: CASSLWVEGGNGKLFF. DNA for the CDR3: TGTGCCAGCAGCTTATGGGTCGAGGGCGGTAATGGAAAACTGTTTTTT.

This clonotype was seen once. A read error may produce the germline difference seen at one junction end. The CDR3 DNA sequence: TGCGCCAGCACAGGGACGGAGGCGAACACCGGGAAGCTGTTTTTT. It yields the protein CASTGTEANTGKLFF. The chain links TRBV10-2 to TRBJ2-2; either TRBD1 or TRBD2 may fit D (5 bases each). This CDR3 is built from 15 residues. Germline V lookup: CDR1 WSHSY, CDR2 SAAADI.

This clonotype has just a few counts. The J gene is TRBJ2-2, the V gene TRBV7-9; possibly TRBD2 for D (6 bases). CDR3 size: 16 residues. CDR1 is SEHNR, CDR2 FQNEAQ, per germline (reference sequence). V lost 5 bases and J lost 0, with 13 bases in between. The DNA for the CDR3 is TGTGCCAGCAGCCAAGCGCGACTAGCGAACACCGGGGAGCTGTTTTTT. Amino acid sequence: CASSQARLANTGELFF. Filled out from reference TRBV7-9 and TRBJ2-2, the complete variable domain reads DTGVSQNPRHKITKRGQNVTFRCDPISEHNRLYWYRQTLGQGPEFLTYFQNEAQLEKSRLLSDRFSAERPKGSFSTLEIQRTEQGDSAMYLCASSQARLANTGELFFGEGSRLTVL.

In the case of this clonotype: One end of the junction is discordant with germline, which a read error may explain. The V call is TRBV12-3 or TRBV12-4, the J call TRBJ1-5; 8 bases line up with TRBD1. The CDR3 runs 17 residues. The CDR3 loop is CTSSFSQGAGGNQPQHF. CDR3 nucleotide sequence: TGTACCAGCAGTTTTAGTCAGGGGGCTGGCGGCAATCAGCCCCAGCATTTT.

This clonotype was counted a few times. The V call is TRBV7-2, the J call TRBJ1-1; possibly TRBD1 for D (5 bases). Trimming stripped 5 bases from V and 6 bases from J, with 10 bases between. The CDR3 has 12 amino acids. Germline CDR1 is SGHTA and CDR2 is FQGNSA. CDR3 DNA: TGTGCCAGCAGCCAGGACATCTCTGAAGCTTTCTTT. Encoded protein: CASSQDISEAFF.

The V call is TRBV19, the J call TRBJ1-4; D not certain. The CDR3 is made up of 13 amino acids. Germline CDR1 reads LNHDA; CDR2 reads SQIVND (reference sequence). Trimming left V 2 bases short and J 7 bases short, with 8 bases between. The CDR3 here is CASSITLSEKLFF. CDR3 DNA: TGTGCCAGTAGTATAACCCTCTCTGAAAAACTGTTTTTT. Supplemented by reference TRBV19 and TRBJ1-4, the full variable domain reads DGGITQSPKYLFRKEGQNVTLSCEQNLNHDAMYWYRQDPGQGLRLIYYSQIVNDFQKGDIAEGYSVSREKKESFPLTVTSAQKNPTAFYLCASSITLSEKLFFGSGTQLSVL.

In its sample, this clonotype was seen a few times. The chain is built from TRBV11-2 and TRBJ2-2; possibly TRBD1 for D (5 bases). The CDR3 totals 13 residues. Germline V gene sequence: CDR1 SGHAT, CDR2 FQNNGV. The V and J ends lost 8 bases and 6 bases respectively, with 13 bases between them. The CDR3 DNA sequence: TGTGCCAGCGCCCTCATGGGGCCCGGGGAGCTGTTTTTT. Its translation: CASALMGPGELFF.

The chain links TRBV29-1 to TRBJ2-7, with a tentative D call TRBD2 (5 bases). V lost 3 bases to trimming and J lost 1 base, with 19 bases between them. The CDR3 length is 16 residues. Germline-derived CDR1 and CDR2 are SQVTM and ANQGSEA. The CDR3 sequence is CSVEEPRAGDSYEQYF. CDR3 sequence (DNA): TGCAGCGTTGAGGAGCCAAGGGCGGGCGATTCCTACGAGCAGTACTTC.

This clonotype was counted many times. The chain joins TRBV19 to TRBJ1-2, with 8 bases aligning to TRBD1. The ends lost 9 bases at V and 5 bases at J; junction bases unmatched: 8. The CDR3 contains 13 residues. Germline-derived CDR1 and CDR2 are LNHDA and SQIVND (reference sequence). Written as DNA, the CDR3 is TGTGCCAGCACAGGGGGAAGGTATTATGGCTACACCTTC. Protein sequence: CASTGGRYYGYTF.

In this sample, this clonotype turned up a few times. J is TRBJ2-7 and V is TRBV7-9; perhaps TRBD2 as D (6 bases). The CDR3 runs 13 residues. From germline, CDR1 is SEHNR and CDR2 FQNEAQ (reference sequence). V dropped 5 bases and J dropped 3 bases, with 11 bases sitting between them. For the CDR3, the DNA is TGTGCCAGCAGCCCTAGCGAAAGCTACGAGCAGTACTTC. Residues: CASSPSESYEQYF.

This clonotype was detected only a few times. V usage is TRBV28 and J usage is TRBJ1-2; D not certain. Germline assignment: CDR1 MDHEN and CDR2 SYDVKM. V was pared by 4 bases and J by 8 bases, with 11 bases between. The CDR3 length is 12 residues. This CDR3 reads CASSSTDLGYTF. CDR3 in DNA: TGTGCCAGCAGTTCTACCGACCTGGGCTACACCTTC.

A remark on this clonotype: Given a much more abundant clone one base away, this may be a read error. This chain connects TRBV10-3 to TRBJ2-7; 9 bases are a match to TRBD1. The germline V gene encodes CDR1 ENHRY and CDR2 SYGVKD. There are 14 residues in the CDR3. The CDR3 here is CAISERGQGYGQYF. The CDR3 DNA reads TGTGCCATCAGTGAGAGGGGACAGGGATACGGGCAGTACTTC.

This chain joins TRBV7-2 and TRBJ1-4; 7 bases map to TRBD1. The V and J ends lost 8 bases and 9 bases, in that order; junction bases with no gene match: 12. The CDR3 loop spans 14 amino acids. CDR1 is SGHTA and CDR2 is FQGNSA in the germline V gene. CDR3 residues: CASGLGQVGKKLFF. Here the CDR3 DNA reads TGTGCCAGCGGCCTAGGACAGGTTGGGAAAAAACTGTTTTTT.

This clonotype was recorded at least ten times. The genes are TRBV7-2 and TRBJ2-7, with D tentatively TRBD1 (5 bases). The CDR3 spans 14 residues. Looked up from germline, CDR1 is SGHTA and CDR2 is FQGNSA. V was shortened by 5 bases and J by 3 bases, with 14 bases between the two germline ends. Here the CDR3 reads CASSGASSSYEQYF. In nucleotides, the CDR3 is TGTGCCAGCAGCGGGGCGAGTTCCAGCTACGAGCAGTACTTC.

V gene TRBV20-1 combines with J gene TRBJ1-3; D uncertain. The CDR3 has 13 amino acids. The germline CDR1 and CDR2 sequences are DFQATT and SNEGSKA (reference sequence). Trimming shortened V by 6 bases and J by 0 bases, and 9 bases separated the two germline ends. CDR3 in DNA: TGCAGTGCCCCCGACTACTCTGGAAACACCATATATTTT. It specifies CSAPDYSGNTIYF.

The V call is TRBV15, the J call TRBJ1-2; 10 bases are shared with TRBD1. Trimming removed 0 bases from V and 7 bases from J; junction bases left unmatched: 5. The CDR3 has 15 amino acids. The germline gives CDR1 LNHNV, CDR2 YYDKDF (reference sequence). The CDR3 nucleotides read TGTGCCACCAGCAGAGAGGGACAGGGGTTCGGTGGCTACACCTTC. It yields the protein CATSREGQGFGGYTF.

V gene TRBV29-1 combines with J gene TRBJ2-7; D might be TRBD1 or TRBD2, each matching 5 bases. The CDR3 sequence is 15 residues long. V was trimmed by 8 bases and J by 3 bases, leaving 23 bases between them. Germline V gene sequence: CDR1 SQVTM, CDR2 ANQGSEA. CDR3 sequence reads: CSSLMGRDPIYEQYF. The CDR3 DNA reads TGCAGCAGTCTTATGGGAAGGGACCCCATCTACGAGCAGTACTTC.

J is TRBJ2-3 and V is TRBV2; 10 positions agree with TRBD2. The germline V gene has CDR1 SNHLY and CDR2 FYNNEI. CDR3 length: 13 amino acids. J gave up 1 base and V 8 bases, and 0 bases lay outside the gene matches. The CDR3 sequence: CASLAGGTDTQYF. DNA for the CDR3: TGTGCCAGCCTAGCGGGGGGCACAGATACGCAGTATTTT.